A selection of T cell receptor beta chains follows, all from one sample in a study of cytomegalovirus exposure and HLA in healthy donors. Some clones are missing from TCRdb's copy, which holds only in-frame ones; the method was immunoSEQ multiplex PCR. The table shows 150,000 to 200,000 clones, with around 80% occurring only once. The sequenced sample was PBMCs. The receptor set was obtained from a woman aged 25 to 39 in good health and CMV-seronegative. CDR3s include the opening cysteine and the closing phenylalanine or tryptophan. D genes are given only for firm matches. The size of a clone is reported for some rows only, either as once, few or many, or as a class for expanded clones.

V gene: TRBV6-1
J gene: TRBJ2-3
D gene: -
clone size: -
CDR3 protein: CASRLGGTDTQYF
CDR3 DNA: TGTGCCAGCCGCCTCGGGGGCACAGATACGCAGTATTTT

V gene: TRBV19
J gene: TRBJ1-2
D gene: -
clone size: -
CDR3 protein: CASSINPGNYGYTF
CDR3 DNA: TGTGCCAGTAGTATAAACCCGGGTAACTATGGCTACACCTTC

V gene: TRBV5-1
J gene: TRBJ2-7
D gene: TRBD2
clone size: -
CDR3 protein: CASSLGLRGVKLYEQYF
CDR3 DNA: TGCGCCAGCAGCTTGGGTTTACGGGGGGTGAAACTCTACGAGCAGTACTTC

V gene: TRBV5-1
J gene: TRBJ2-1
D gene: -
clone size: -
CDR3 protein: CASSRIQKNNEQFF
CDR3 DNA: TGCGCCAGCAGTCGAATTCAGAAGAACAATGAGCAGTTCTTC

V gene: TRBV2
J gene: TRBJ2-5
D gene: TRBD2
clone size: -
CDR3 protein: CASSGGLAAAATQYF
CDR3 DNA: TGTGCCAGCAGTGGGGGACTAGCGGCCGCTGCGACCCAGTACTTC

V gene: TRBV28
J gene: TRBJ2-7
D gene: -
clone size: few
CDR3 protein: CASFDRTYEQYF
CDR3 DNA: TGTGCCAGCTTCGACAGGACCTACGAGCAGTACTTC

V gene: TRBV4-1
J gene: TRBJ2-7
D gene: TRBD1
clone size: -
CDR3 protein: CASSEPNRGIYEQYF
CDR3 DNA: TGCGCCAGCAGCGAACCGAACAGGGGAATTTACGAGCAGTACTTC

V gene: TRBV11-2
J gene: TRBJ1-6
D gene: TRBD1
clone size: few
CDR3 protein: CASSLEGGTPLHF
CDR3 DNA: TGTGCCAGCAGCTTAGAAGGGGGCACACCCCTCCACTTT

V gene: TRBV11-2
J gene: TRBJ2-3
D gene: TRBD2
clone size: -
CDR3 protein: CASSTTSGGSTDTQYF
CDR3 DNA: TGTGCCAGCAGCACAACTAGCGGGGGTAGCACAGATACGCAGTATTTT

V gene: TRBV5-1
J gene: TRBJ1-4
D gene: -
clone size: -
CDR3 protein: CASSSDSTNEKLFF
CDR3 DNA: TGCGCCAGCAGCTCAGACAGTACTAATGAAAAACTGTTTTTT

V gene: TRBV19
J gene: TRBJ2-1
D gene: -
clone size: few
CDR3 protein: CARNSRQWEQFF
CDR3 DNA: TGTGCCAGAAATAGCCGCCAGTGGGAGCAGTTCTTC

V gene: TRBV5-1
J gene: TRBJ2-5
D gene: -
clone size: -
CDR3 protein: CASSLGAGLQETQYF
CDR3 DNA: TGCGCCAGCAGCTTGGGAGCGGGTCTTCAAGAGACCCAGTACTTC

V gene: TRBV30
J gene: TRBJ1-5
D gene: -
clone size: -
CDR3 protein: CAWSPPYSNQPQHF
CDR3 DNA: TGTGCCTGGAGCCCACCCTATAGCAATCAGCCCCAGCATTTT

V gene: TRBV10-2
J gene: TRBJ2-7
D gene: -
clone size: -
CDR3 protein: CASRANALAYEQYF
CDR3 DNA: TGCGCCAGCAGGGCCAACGCCCTGGCCTACGAGCAGTACTTC

V gene: TRBV11-1
J gene: TRBJ1-1
D gene: -
clone size: once
CDR3 protein: CASSLGAGNTEAFF
CDR3 DNA: TGTGCCAGCAGCTTAGGGGCTGGGAACACTGAAGCTTTCTTT